This T cell receptor (beta chain) was found in a study of T cell responses to AZD1222 COVID-19 vaccine. Germline V lookup: CDR1 SGHAT, CDR2 FQDESV (reference sequence). The CDR3 is 15 residues long. Deletions cut 1 base from V and 2 bases from J, with 11 bases between. TCRdb keeps only in-frame clones here, not all; method: immunoSEQ multiplex PCR. Here the sample spans 120,000 to 150,000 clones, about 88% being singletons. Points on this clone: What it recognizes is unknown.

Study-level results: Baseline seropositives among AZD1222 recipients totaled only six or seven.

The sample in question was peripheral blood, obtained 28 days after the second AZD1222 dose. The TCR comes from an adult who received the AZD1222 COVID-19 vaccine. V usage is TRBV11-1 and J usage is TRBJ1-1; D is perhaps TRBD1 (6 bases). The DNA of the CDR3 is TGTGCCAGCAGCTTAGGTGGACAGCCAAACACTGAAGCTTTCTTT. Translating gives CASSLGGQPNTEAFF.